The clone carrying this T cell receptor (beta chain) was seen a single time. Its antigen is not known. Sequencing used immunoSEQ multiplex PCR; TCRdb keeps in-frame clones, though not all of them. Among more than 65,000 clones listed, about four fifths were seen once. This specimen belongs to a study of CD4 T cell repertoires in COVID-19. Across the study: Other coronavirus spike proteins restimulated relabeled CFSE-low cells expanded with IL-2 for 9 to 10 days. General study results and limits: Several top expanded SARS-CoV-2-reactive clonotypes were shared by two or three memory subsets.

Samples came from patients recovered from mild-to-severe COVID-19. This CDR3 is built from 15 residues. Trimming removed 3 bases from V and 7 bases from J; junction bases left unmatched: 10. Germline V CDR1 and CDR2: SGHRS, YFSETQ. The genes are TRBV5-1 and TRBJ1-3; TRBD1 aligns across 7 bases. The sample here was CD4+ T cells from peripheral blood, taken after recovery from COVID-19. The clonotype comes from a human donor who had COVID-19. The CDR3 region is CASSSQQGNANTIYF. The CDR3 DNA is TGCGCCAGCAGCTCGCAACAGGGGAACGCTAACACCATATATTTT. Full variable domain (missing parts from reference TRBV5-1 and TRBJ1-3): KAGVTQTPRYLIKTRGQQVTLSCSPISGHRSVSWYQQTPGQGLQFLFEYFSETQRNKGNFPGRFSGRQFSNSRSEMNVSTLELGDSALYLCASSSQQGNANTIYFGEGSWLTVV.